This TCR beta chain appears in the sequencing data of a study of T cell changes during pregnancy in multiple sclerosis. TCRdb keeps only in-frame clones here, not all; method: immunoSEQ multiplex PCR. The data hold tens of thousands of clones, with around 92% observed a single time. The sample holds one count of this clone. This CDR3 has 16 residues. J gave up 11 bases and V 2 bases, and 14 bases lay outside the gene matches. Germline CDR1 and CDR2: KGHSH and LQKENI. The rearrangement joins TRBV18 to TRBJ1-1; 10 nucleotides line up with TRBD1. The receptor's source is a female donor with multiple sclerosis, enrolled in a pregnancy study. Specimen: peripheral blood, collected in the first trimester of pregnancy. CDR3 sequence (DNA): TGTGCCAGCTCACCAGCTGTGACAGGGGGCGCGACCTATGCTTTCTTT. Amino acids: CASSPAVTGGATYAFF.